These 31 T cell receptor beta chains originate from one sample sequenced in a study of PD-L1 blockade in urothelial cancer. The repertoire was sequenced with immunoSEQ multiplex PCR; TCRdb's copy has only in-frame clones and lacks some. The sample holds approximately 20,000 clones, about 90% seen once. Documented time point: peripheral blood 6 weeks after treatment start. The sample consisted of PBMCs, taken around atezolizumab (anti-PD-L1) treatment. The receptors derive from a woman in her fifties or sixties with urothelial cancer.

V gene TRBV19 combines with J gene TRBJ2-1; TRBD2 matches at 7 bases. Germline V lookup: CDR1 LNHDA, CDR2 SQIVND (reference sequence). CDR3 length equals 14 residues. V dropped 3 bases and J dropped 3; count of bases not matched to a gene: 2. CDR3 in DNA: TGTGCCAGTAGTATGGGCGGGAGCTACAATGAGCAGTTCTTC. It translates to CASSMGGSYNEQFF.

The chain couples TRBV10-2 to TRBJ1-3; D is uncertain. The V gene lost 6 bases and the J gene lost 8 bases, with 8 bases spanning the gap. The CDR3 length is 11 residues. The germline CDR1 and CDR2 sequences are WSHSY and SAAADI. Here the CDR3 reads CASSIRDTIYF. CDR3 coding DNA: TGCGCCAGCAGCATCCGAGACACCATATATTTT.

V gene TRBV5-6 combines with J gene TRBJ1-5; maybe TRBD1 (5 bases). CDR1 and CDR2 from the germline V gene are SGHDT and YYEEEE. The CDR3 is made up of 16 amino acids. Trimming removed 0 bases from V and 5 bases from J, with 15 bases in between. CDR3 coding DNA: TGTGCCAGCAGCTTGGGGTCGGCGGGGACTTATCAGCCCCAGCATTTT. It yields the protein CASSLGSAGTYQPQHF.

This chain joins TRBV25-1 and TRBJ2-7; 7 bases are a match to TRBD1. With 3 bases clipped from V and 4 bases from J, the junction kept 15 bases outside the gene matches. Per germline, CDR1 MGHDK and CDR2 SYGVNS. The CDR3 has 17 residues. The CDR3 DNA reads TGTGCCAGCAGTGATCTCCTTAGAGACAGGGTAAAGTACGAGCAGTACTTC. It specifies CASSDLLRDRVKYEQYF.

This clone came up a few times. The CDR3: CASSYSTRGVGELFF. CDR3 nucleotides: TGTGCCAGCAGTTACTCCACCAGGGGAGTCGGGGAGCTGTTTTTT. This chain connects TRBV6-5 to TRBJ2-2; TRBD1 might be the D (6 bases). CDR3 length: 15 residues. Germline V lookup: CDR1 MNHEY, CDR2 SVGAGI. V gave up 0 bases and J gave up 7 bases, with 12 bases separating them.

The chain links TRBV5-1 to TRBJ2-1; TRBD2 might be the D (6 bases). The germline V gene encodes CDR1 SGHRS and CDR2 YFSETQ. CDR3 length: 15 residues. Trimming took off 4 bases at V and 0 bases at J, with 11 bases between the two ends. CDR3 protein: CASSRDGSSYNEQFF. CDR3 sequence (DNA): TGCGCCAGCAGCCGAGACGGGAGCTCCTACAATGAGCAGTTCTTC.

The chain has TRBV18 and TRBJ2-7; 9 bases align to TRBD1. V dropped 2 bases and J dropped 2; count of bases not matched to a gene: 4. The CDR3 runs 15 residues. Germline lookup yields CDR1 KGHSH and CDR2 LQKENI. CDR3 loop: CASSPSTGGTYEQYF. The DNA for the CDR3 is TGTGCCAGCTCACCATCCACAGGGGGCACCTACGAGCAGTACTTC.

The rearrangement uses TRBV5-1 and TRBJ2-1; 14 bases fit TRBD2. CDR1 and CDR2 from the germline V gene are SGHRS and YFSETQ. The CDR3 is made up of 18 amino acids. J was trimmed by 7 bases and V by 3 bases; bases with no gene match: 12. CDR3 region: CASSWGPHGLAGGNEQFF. The DNA for the CDR3 is TGCGCCAGCAGCTGGGGGCCCCACGGACTAGCGGGAGGAAATGAGCAGTTCTTC.

This rearrangement joins TRBV28 to TRBJ2-1, with 7 bases that match TRBD2. The V segment lost 3 bases and the J segment 7 bases; nucleotides outside the gene matches: 18. Germline V gene sequence: CDR1 MDHEN, CDR2 SYDVKM. The CDR3 has 18 amino acids. The CDR3 coding sequence is TGTGCCAGCAGTTTTCTGGCGGGACGGGCGGGGGTTTGGAATGAGCAGTTCTTC. Translated: CASSFLAGRAGVWNEQFF.

The chain carries TRBV28 and TRBJ1-5; D might be TRBD1 (5 bases). The germline V and J ends were trimmed by 11 bases and 2 bases, with 13 bases remaining between them. The CDR3 is 13 residues long. Per the germline V gene, CDR1 is MDHEN and CDR2 is SYDVKM. This CDR3 reads CAAVGPGNQPQHF. The CDR3 region has the DNA TGTGCCGCGGTGGGGCCCGGCAATCAGCCCCAGCATTTT.

The chain joins TRBV7-2 to TRBJ2-3; 9 bases are shared with TRBD2. Looked up from germline, CDR1 is SGHTA and CDR2 is FQGNSA. J lost 4 bases, V lost 5 bases, and 16 bases had no gene match. The CDR3 extends over 18 amino acids. As DNA, the CDR3 is TGTGCCAGCAGCCCTATAGCGGGGGCCCGATGGATCCCAGATACGCAGTATTTT. Its protein is CASSPIAGARWIPDTQYF.

The CDR3 nucleotides read TGTGCCAGCAGCTTAGTTGGTAACAGGGTCCTTGAGCAGTTCTTC. Its protein product is CASSLVGNRVLEQFF. The chain carries TRBV11-2 and TRBJ2-1, with D tentatively TRBD1 (6 bases). This CDR3 contains 15 residues. Germline V CDR1 and CDR2: SGHAT, FQNNGV. Trimming took 1 base from V and 9 from J, leaving 16 bases between them.

This chain connects TRBV27 to TRBJ2-7, with TRBD1 identical over 9 bases. Trimming cost V 3 bases and J 2 bases; bases outside gene matches: 2. The CDR3 is 14 amino acids. Germline V gene lookup returns CDR1 MNHEY and CDR2 SMNVEV (reference sequence). The CDR3, as DNA: TGTGCCAGCAGTTTGGGACAGGGCCCCTACGAGCAGTACTTC. Protein sequence: CASSLGQGPYEQYF.

V is TRBV4-3 and J is TRBJ1-4; D is ambiguous. The CDR3 contains 17 residues. The germline gives CDR1 LGHNA, CDR2 YSLEER. The V and J ends lost 1 base and 1 base respectively, with 13 bases between them. Written as DNA, the CDR3 is TGCGCCAGCAGCCAAGGGGAGGCAGGCGGAACTAATGAAAAACTGTTTTTT. This translates into CASSQGEAGGTNEKLFF.

CDR3 in amino acids: CASSLLGTRDEGEQFF. CDR3 DNA sequence: TGTGCCAGCAGCTTATTGGGGACTAGGGATGAGGGGGAGCAGTTCTTC. V and J are TRBV11-2 and TRBJ2-1; 8 nucleotides align to TRBD2. Germline-derived CDR1 and CDR2 are SGHAT and FQNNGV. The CDR3 is made up of 16 amino acids. The J segment lost 10 bases and the V segment lost 2 bases, leaving 13 bases of the junction unmatched.

The chain links TRBV11-2 to TRBJ2-1, with TRBD2 as a possible D gene (6 bases). The length of the CDR3 is 16 residues. The V end lost 5 bases, the J end lost 3 bases, and 17 bases lay between the germline ends. Germline V CDR1 and CDR2: SGHAT, FQNNGV. In DNA, the CDR3 is TGTGCCAGCAGCCGCCGCCTCGGGACTGGCTACAATGAGCAGTTCTTC. Its protein product is CASSRRLGTGYNEQFF. The full variable domain, rest sourced from reference TRBV11-2 and TRBJ2-1, is EAGVAQSPRYKIIEKRQSVAFWCNPISGHATLYWYQQILGQGPKLLIQFQNNGVVDDSQLPKDRFSAERLKGVDSTLKIQPAKLEDSAVYLCASSRRLGTGYNEQFFGPGTRLTVL.

The chain recombines TRBV2 with TRBJ1-4; 10 positions match TRBD1. CDR1 is SNHLY and CDR2 is FYNNEI in the germline V gene. CDR3 length: 14 residues. V lost 5 bases to trimming and J lost 7 bases; unmatched junction nucleotides: 4. CDR3 residues: CASSSTGGGEKLFF. The CDR3 DNA sequence: TGTGCCAGCAGTTCGACAGGGGGCGGTGAAAAACTGTTTTTT.

In its sample, this clone was seen once. The V gene is TRBV14, the J gene TRBJ2-7; a possible D gene is TRBD1 (6 bases). The V end lost 0 bases, the J end lost 4 bases, and 10 bases lay between the germline ends. This CDR3 has 14 amino acids. Per germline, CDR1 SGHDN and CDR2 FVKESK. The CDR3 bases are TGTGCCAGCAGCCAAGAGGGCAGGGGTTACGAGCAGTACTTC. It yields the protein CASSQEGRGYEQYF. The whole variable domain, filled in from reference TRBV14 and TRBJ2-7, reads EAGVTQFPSHSVIEKGQTVTLRCDPISGHDNLYWYRRVMGKEIKFLLHFVKESKQDESGMPNNRFLAERTGGTYSTLKVQPAELEDSGVYFCASSQEGRGYEQYFGPGTRLTVT.

The genes are TRBV5-4 and TRBJ2-5; the D is unclear. The DNA end is a closer match to TRBJ2-7, so the J assignment may be wrong. The CDR3 covers 17 residues. Looked up from germline, CDR1 is SGHNT and CDR2 is YYREEE (reference sequence). In nucleotides, the CDR3 is TGTGCCAGCAGCCCGAATTCCCCGCGACTGACTTTATACGAGCAGTACTTC. This translates into CASSPNSPRLTLYEQYF.

The CDR3 region is CASSGFPLTSTDTQYF. In DNA form, the CDR3 reads TGTGCCAGCTCCGGTTTCCCTTTAACTAGCACAGATACGCAGTATTTT. This chain links TRBV2 with TRBJ2-3; D is uncertain. The CDR3 contains 16 residues. The ends were cut back, 8 bases at V and 0 bases at J, with 18 bases in the middle. From germline, CDR1 is SNHLY and CDR2 FYNNEI. Drawing the rest from reference TRBV2 and TRBJ2-3, the complete variable domain is EPEVTQTPSHQVTQMGQEVILRCVPISNHLYFYWYRQILGQKVEFLVSFYNNEISEKSEIFDDQFSVERPDGSNFTLKIRSTKLEDSAMYFCASSGFPLTSTDTQYFGPGTRLTVL.

The V gene is TRBV5-6, the J gene TRBJ1-5, with D unclear. Germline loops: CDR1 SGHDT, CDR2 YYEEEE. Between the trimmed V and J ends, which lost 4 bases and 1 base, there was a span of 9 bases. The CDR3 contains 14 residues. CDR3 loop: CASSILRSNQPQHF. The CDR3 coding sequence is TGTGCCAGCAGCATACTCCGGAGCAATCAGCCCCAGCATTTT. Filled out from reference TRBV5-6 and TRBJ1-5, the complete variable domain reads DAGVTQSPTHLIKTRGQQVTLRCSPKSGHDTVSWYQQALGQGPQFIFQYYEEEERQRGNFPDRFSGHQFPNYSSELNVNALLLGDSALYLCASSILRSNQPQHFGDGTRLSIL.

The chain carries TRBV7-3 and TRBJ2-2; TRBD1 is a possible D gene (5 bases). The CDR3 loop spans 16 amino acids. The V end was cut by 0 bases, the J end by 0 bases, with 8 bases between. The germline gives CDR1 SGHTA, CDR2 FQGTGA. CDR3 amino acids: CASSLTQAANTGELFF. The CDR3 coding sequence is TGTGCCAGCAGCTTAACACAGGCCGCGAACACCGGGGAGCTGTTTTTT.

This chain links TRBV27 with TRBJ2-3; 7 nucleotides agree with TRBD2. The V gene's germline CDR1 is MNHEY and CDR2 SMNVEV (reference sequence). The J segment lost 3 bases and the V segment lost 7 bases, leaving 7 bases of the junction unmatched. The CDR3 length is 14 residues. The CDR3 DNA is TGTGCCAGCAATGGGGGGGGATGGACAGATACGCAGTATTTT. It translates to CASNGGGWTDTQYF.

The sample holds one count of this clone. J is TRBJ2-7 and V is TRBV28, with D unresolved. V was clipped by 3 bases and J by 5 bases, with 5 bases between them. Germline lookup yields CDR1 MDHEN and CDR2 SYDVKM. CDR3 size: 11 residues. The CDR3 DNA reads as TGTGCCAGCAGTTTGGGCCACGAGCAGTACTTC. The encoded protein is CASSLGHEQYF.

The count of this clone is one. The chain joins TRBV5-1 to TRBJ1-1, with 9 bases aligning to TRBD1. Germline V CDR1 and CDR2: SGHRS, YFSETQ. After removal of 4 bases from V and 12 bases from J, the junction contained 7 bases not matched to a gene. This CDR3 spans 12 amino acids. CDR3 loop: CASSARTGVPFF. DNA for the CDR3: TGCGCCAGCAGCGCCCGGACAGGGGTCCCTTTCTTT.

The chain recombines TRBV27 with TRBJ1-2, with a possible D match to TRBD1 (6 bases). CDR1 MNHEY and CDR2 SMNVEV come from the germline V gene (reference sequence). The length of the CDR3 is 15 residues. The V end was cut by 6 bases, the J end by 6 bases, with 20 bases between. CDR3 nucleotide sequence: TGTGCCAGCAGCCTTCGACAGGATGGCTTTGATGGCTACACCTTC. Its protein product is CASSLRQDGFDGYTF.

The CDR3 nucleotides are TGCGCCAGCAGCCCCCCCGGGACAGGGTCGTTGTACGAGCAGTACTTC. Its protein is CASSPPGTGSLYEQYF. The gene calls are TRBV5-1 and TRBJ2-7, with 9 bases lining up with TRBD1. The V and J ends lost 4 bases and 4 bases, in that order; junction bases with no gene match: 12. The CDR3 has 16 residues. The germline CDR1 and CDR2 sequences are SGHRS and YFSETQ.

The chain recombines TRBV7-2 with TRBJ2-7; possibly TRBD1 for D (6 bases). There are 14 residues in the CDR3. Trimming took off 6 bases at V and 3 bases at J, with 15 bases between the two ends. CDR1 is SGHTA and CDR2 is FQGNSA in the germline V gene. The CDR3 spells CASRVTGGGYEQYF. CDR3 bases: TGTGCCAGCAGGGTGACAGGTGGTGGCTACGAGCAGTACTTC.

This rearrangement joins TRBV7-7 to TRBJ2-1; 8 positions agree with TRBD1. V shed 1 base, J shed 7 bases, and the junction held 6 bases outside the gene matches. The germline CDR1 and CDR2 sequences are SSHAT and FNYEAQ (reference sequence). The CDR3 covers 15 residues. The CDR3 nucleotides are TGTGCCAGCAGCTTAGAGGCCACAGGGGGTAATGAGCAGTTCTTC. Protein: CASSLEATGGNEQFF.

This chain joins TRBV28 and TRBJ1-5; 7 nucleotides agree with TRBD1. The CDR3 has 14 amino acids. V shed 7 bases, J shed 2 bases, and the junction held 5 bases outside the gene matches. Per germline, CDR1 MDHEN and CDR2 SYDVKM. The CDR3 protein is CASIATGGNQPQHF. For the CDR3, the DNA is TGTGCCAGCATTGCCACAGGGGGCAATCAGCCCCAGCATTTT.

The chain is built from TRBV20-1 and TRBJ2-7; D gene ambiguous. The CDR3 is made up of 11 amino acids. Trimming removed 3 bases from V and 7 bases from J, with 10 bases in between. Germline loops: CDR1 DFQATT, CDR2 SNEGSKA (reference sequence). This CDR3 is CSARGEWEQYF. CDR3 bases: TGCAGTGCTAGGGGCGAGTGGGAGCAGTACTTC.